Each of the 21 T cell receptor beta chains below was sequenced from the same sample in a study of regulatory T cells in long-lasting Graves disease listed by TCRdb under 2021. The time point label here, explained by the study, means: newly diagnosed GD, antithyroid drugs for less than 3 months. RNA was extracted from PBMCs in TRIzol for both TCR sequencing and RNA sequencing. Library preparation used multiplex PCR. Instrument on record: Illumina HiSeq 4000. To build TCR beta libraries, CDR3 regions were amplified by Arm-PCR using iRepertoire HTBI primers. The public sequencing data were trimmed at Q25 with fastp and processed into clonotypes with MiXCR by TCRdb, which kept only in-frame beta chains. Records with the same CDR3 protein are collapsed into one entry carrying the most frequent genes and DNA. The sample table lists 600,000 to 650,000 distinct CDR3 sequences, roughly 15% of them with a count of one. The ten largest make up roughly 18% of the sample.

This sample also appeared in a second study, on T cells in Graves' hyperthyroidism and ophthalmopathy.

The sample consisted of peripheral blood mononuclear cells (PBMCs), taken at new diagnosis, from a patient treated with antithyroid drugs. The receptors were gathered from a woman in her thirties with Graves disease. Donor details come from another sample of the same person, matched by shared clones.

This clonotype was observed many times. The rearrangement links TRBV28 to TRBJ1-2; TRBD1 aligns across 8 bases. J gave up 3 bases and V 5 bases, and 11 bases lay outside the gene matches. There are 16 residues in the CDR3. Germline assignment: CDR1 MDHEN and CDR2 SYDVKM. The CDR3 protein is CASSPTQGTGYYGYTF. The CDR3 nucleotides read TGTGCCAGCAGTCCCACCCAAGGGACAGGTTACTATGGCTACACCTTC.

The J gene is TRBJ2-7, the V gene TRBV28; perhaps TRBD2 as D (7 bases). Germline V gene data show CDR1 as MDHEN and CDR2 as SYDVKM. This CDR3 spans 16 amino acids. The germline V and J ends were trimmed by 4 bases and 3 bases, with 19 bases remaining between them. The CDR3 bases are TGTGCCAGCAGTTCCCCCTGGGCGGGGGCTAGCTACGAGCAGTACTTC. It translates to CASSSPWAGASYEQYF.

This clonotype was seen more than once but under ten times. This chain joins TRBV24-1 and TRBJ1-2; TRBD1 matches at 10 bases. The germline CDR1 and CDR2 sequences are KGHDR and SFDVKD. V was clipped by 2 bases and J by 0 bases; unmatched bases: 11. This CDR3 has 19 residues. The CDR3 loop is CATSDSPGQGTGANYGYTF. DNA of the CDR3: TGTGCCACCAGTGATTCCCCGGGACAGGGGACGGGAGCTAACTATGGCTACACCTTC.

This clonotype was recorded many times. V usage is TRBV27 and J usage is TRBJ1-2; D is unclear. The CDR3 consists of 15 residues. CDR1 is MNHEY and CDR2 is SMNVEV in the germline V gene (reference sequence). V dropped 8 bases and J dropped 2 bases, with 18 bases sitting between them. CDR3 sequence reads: CASGNKQKPNYGYTF. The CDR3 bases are TGTGCCAGCGGGAATAAACAGAAACCCAACTATGGCTACACCTTC.

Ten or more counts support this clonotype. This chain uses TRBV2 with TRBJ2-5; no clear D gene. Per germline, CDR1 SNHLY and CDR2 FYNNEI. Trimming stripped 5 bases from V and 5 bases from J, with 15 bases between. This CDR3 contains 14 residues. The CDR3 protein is CASSFRSLIETQYF. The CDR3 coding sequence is TGTGCCAGCAGTTTTCGCTCCCTCATCGAGACCCAGTACTTC.

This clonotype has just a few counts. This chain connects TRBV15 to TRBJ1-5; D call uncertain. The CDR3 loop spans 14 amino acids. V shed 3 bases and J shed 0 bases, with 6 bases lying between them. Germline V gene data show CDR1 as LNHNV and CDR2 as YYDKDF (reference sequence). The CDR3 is CATSRGYSNQPQHF. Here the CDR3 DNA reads TGTGCCACCAGCAGGGGTTATAGCAATCAGCCCCAGCATTTT.

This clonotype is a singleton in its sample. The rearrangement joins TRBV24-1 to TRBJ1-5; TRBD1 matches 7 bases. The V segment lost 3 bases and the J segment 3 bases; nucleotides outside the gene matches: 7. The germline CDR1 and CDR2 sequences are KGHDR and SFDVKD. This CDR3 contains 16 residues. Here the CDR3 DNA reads TGTGCCACCAGTGATACGACAGGGACCCTCAATCAGCCCCAGCATTTT. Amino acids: CATSDTTGTLNQPQHF.

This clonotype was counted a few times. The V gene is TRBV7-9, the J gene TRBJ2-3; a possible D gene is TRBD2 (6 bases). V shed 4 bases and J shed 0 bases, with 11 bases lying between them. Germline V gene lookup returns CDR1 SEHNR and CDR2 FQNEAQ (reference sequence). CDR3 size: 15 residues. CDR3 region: CASSSSSVSTDTQYF. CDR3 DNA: TGTGCCAGCAGCTCTTCTAGCGTTAGCACAGATACGCAGTATTTT.

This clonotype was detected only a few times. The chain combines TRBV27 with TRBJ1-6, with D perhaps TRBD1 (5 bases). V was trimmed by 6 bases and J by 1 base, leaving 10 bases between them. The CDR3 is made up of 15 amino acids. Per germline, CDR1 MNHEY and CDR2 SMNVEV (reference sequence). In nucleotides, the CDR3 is TGTGCCAGCAGAAGAGGGGAGTCCTATAATTCACCCCTCCACTTT. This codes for CASRRGESYNSPLHF.

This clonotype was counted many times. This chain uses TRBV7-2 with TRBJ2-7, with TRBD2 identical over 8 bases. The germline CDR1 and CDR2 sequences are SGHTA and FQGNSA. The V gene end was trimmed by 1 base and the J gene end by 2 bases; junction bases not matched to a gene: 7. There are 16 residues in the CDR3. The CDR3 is CASSLGSSGITYEQYF. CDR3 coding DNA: TGTGCCAGCAGCTTAGGTAGTAGCGGGATAACCTACGAGCAGTACTTC.

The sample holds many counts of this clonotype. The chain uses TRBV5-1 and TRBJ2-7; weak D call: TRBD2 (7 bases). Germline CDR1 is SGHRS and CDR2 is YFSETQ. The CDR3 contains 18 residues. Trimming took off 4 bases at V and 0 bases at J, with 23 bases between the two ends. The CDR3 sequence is CASSLKGGVGRSSYEQYF. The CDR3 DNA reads TGCGCCAGCAGCCTCAAAGGGGGGGTTGGAAGGAGCTCCTACGAGCAGTACTTC.

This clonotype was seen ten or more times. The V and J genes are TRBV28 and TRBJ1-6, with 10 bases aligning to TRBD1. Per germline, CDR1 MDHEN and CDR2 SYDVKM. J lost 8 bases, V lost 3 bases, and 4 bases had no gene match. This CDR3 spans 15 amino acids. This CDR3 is CASSFLGQGYSPLHF. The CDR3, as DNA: TGTGCCAGCAGTTTCTTGGGACAGGGGTATTCACCCCTCCACTTT.

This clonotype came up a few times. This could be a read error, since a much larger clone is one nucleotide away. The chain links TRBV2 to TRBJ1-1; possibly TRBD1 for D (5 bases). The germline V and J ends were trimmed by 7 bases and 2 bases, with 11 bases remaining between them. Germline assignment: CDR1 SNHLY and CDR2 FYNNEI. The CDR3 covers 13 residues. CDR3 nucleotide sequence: TGTGCCAGCATTAGGGGACTTAACACTGAAGCTTTCTTT. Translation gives CASIRGLNTEAFF.

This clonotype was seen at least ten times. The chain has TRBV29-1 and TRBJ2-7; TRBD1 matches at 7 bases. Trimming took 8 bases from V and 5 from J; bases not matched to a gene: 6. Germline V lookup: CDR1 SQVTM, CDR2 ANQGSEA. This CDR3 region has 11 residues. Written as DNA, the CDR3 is TGCAGCACGCGACAGGGAGACGAGCAGTACTTC. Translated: CSTRQGDEQYF.

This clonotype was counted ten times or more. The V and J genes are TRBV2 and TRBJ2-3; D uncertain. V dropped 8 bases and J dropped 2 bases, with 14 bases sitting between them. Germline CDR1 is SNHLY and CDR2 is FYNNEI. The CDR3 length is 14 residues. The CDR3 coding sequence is TGTGCCAGCGGAGCAGGTGCTACCACAGATACGCAGTATTTT. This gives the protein CASGAGATTDTQYF.

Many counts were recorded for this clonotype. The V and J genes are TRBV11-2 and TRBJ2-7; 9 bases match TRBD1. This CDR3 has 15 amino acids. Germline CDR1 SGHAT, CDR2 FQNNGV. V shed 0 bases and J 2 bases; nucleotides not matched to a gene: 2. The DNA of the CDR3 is TGTGCCAGCAGCTTAGAACAGGGGGCCGCCTACGAGCAGTACTTC. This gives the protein CASSLEQGAAYEQYF.

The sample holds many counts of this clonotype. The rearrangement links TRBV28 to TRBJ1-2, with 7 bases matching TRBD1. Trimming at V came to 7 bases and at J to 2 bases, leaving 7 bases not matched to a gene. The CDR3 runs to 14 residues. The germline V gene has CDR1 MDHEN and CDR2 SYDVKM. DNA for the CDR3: TGTGCCAGCACTTTCGGACAGGCCAACTATGGCTACACCTTC. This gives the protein CASTFGQANYGYTF.

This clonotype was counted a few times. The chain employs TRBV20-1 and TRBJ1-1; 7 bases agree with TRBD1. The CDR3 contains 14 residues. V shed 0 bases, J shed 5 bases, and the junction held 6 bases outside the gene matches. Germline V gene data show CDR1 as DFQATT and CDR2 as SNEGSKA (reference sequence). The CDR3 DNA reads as TGCAGTGCTAGAGAACAGGGGCGGTGGACTGAAGCTTTCTTT. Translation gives CSAREQGRWTEAFF.

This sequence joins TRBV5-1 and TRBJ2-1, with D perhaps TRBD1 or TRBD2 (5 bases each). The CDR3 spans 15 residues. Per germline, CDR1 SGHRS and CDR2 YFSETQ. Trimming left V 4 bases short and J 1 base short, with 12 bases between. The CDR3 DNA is TGCGCCAGCAGCCACGAGGGGAAGTCCTACAATGAGCAGTTCTTC. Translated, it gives CASSHEGKSYNEQFF.

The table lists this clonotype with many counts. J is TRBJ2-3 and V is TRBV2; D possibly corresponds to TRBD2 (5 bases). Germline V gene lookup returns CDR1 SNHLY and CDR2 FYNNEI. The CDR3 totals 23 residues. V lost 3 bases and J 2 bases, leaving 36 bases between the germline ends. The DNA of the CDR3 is TGTGCCAGCAGTGATCGAGGCAGAGAAGTTGCAACCTACTTACGCGACTACACAGATACGCAGTATTTT. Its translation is CASSDRGREVATYLRDYTDTQYF.

CDR3 region: CAWEQGGQPQHF. In DNA, the CDR3 is TGTGCCTGGGAACAGGGTGGACAGCCCCAGCATTTT. This rearrangement joins TRBV30 to TRBJ1-5, with a possible D match to TRBD1 (6 bases). CDR1 GTSNPN and CDR2 SVGIG come from the germline V gene (reference sequence). Trimming took off 5 bases at V and 7 bases at J, with 12 bases between the two ends. This CDR3 has 12 amino acids.